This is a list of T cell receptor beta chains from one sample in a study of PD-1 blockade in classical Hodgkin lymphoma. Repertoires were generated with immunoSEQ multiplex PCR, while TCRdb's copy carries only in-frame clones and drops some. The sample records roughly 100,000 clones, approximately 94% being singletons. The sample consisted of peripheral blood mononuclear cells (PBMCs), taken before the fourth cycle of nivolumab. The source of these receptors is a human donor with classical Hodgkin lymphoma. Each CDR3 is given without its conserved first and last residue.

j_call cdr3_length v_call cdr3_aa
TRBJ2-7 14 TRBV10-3 AISESRAGGSYEQY
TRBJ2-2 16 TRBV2 ASRERLWGNSNTGELF
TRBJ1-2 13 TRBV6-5 ASSPTGQGGAGYT
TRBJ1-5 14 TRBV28 ASSLSPQGRNQPQH
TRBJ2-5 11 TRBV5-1 ASSLRIQETQY
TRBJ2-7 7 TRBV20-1 SGGNEQY
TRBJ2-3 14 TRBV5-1 ASSPLAGGPGDTQY
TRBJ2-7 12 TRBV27 ASSPWGRAYEQY
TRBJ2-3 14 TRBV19 ASSVSSGTFTDTQY
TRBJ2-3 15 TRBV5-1 ASSSGNGQSRTDTQY
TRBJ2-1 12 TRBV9 ASSVGTGDDEQF
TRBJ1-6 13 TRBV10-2 ASSETGLYNSPLH
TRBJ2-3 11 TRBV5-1 ASSPSGTYKRY
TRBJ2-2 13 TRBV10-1 ASSRAESNTGELF
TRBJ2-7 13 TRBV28 ASSLPQAGAREQY
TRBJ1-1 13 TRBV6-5 ASSYSTSILTEAF
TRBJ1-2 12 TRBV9 ASSVRGLDYGYT
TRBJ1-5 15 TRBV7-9 ASSLGRGDNSNQPQH
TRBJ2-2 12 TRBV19 ASRKTGSVGELF
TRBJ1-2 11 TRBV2 ASSDSGGVGYT
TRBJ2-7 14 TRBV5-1 ASSLGLAGAQYEQY
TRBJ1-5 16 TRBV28 ASRVFGTGAISNQPQH
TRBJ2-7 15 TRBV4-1 ASSQELPGQTFYEQY
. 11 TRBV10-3 ATTKAGYHEQY
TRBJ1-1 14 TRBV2 ASSEGGAGVNTEAF
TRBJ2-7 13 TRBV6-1 ASSEFLRESHEQY
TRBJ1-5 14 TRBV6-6 ASSPQVGNSNQPQH
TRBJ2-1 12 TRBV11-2 ASSPSSGRGEQF
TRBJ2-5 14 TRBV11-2 ASSFSVRPIRETQY